The 7 T cell receptor beta chains below were found in one sample sequenced in a study of blood T cell repertoires in COVID-19. Sequencing used immunoSEQ multiplex PCR; TCRdb keeps in-frame clones, though not all of them. This table holds approximately 300,000 clones, around 86% found once. Sequencing was carried out using PBMCs or T cells enriched from blood (not recorded which). Every receptor here comes from a man in his sixties who had recovered from COVID-19.

This clone was detected once. This rearrangement joins TRBV18 to TRBJ1-1; tentative D call: TRBD1 (6 bases). Per germline, CDR1 KGHSH and CDR2 LQKENI. Between the trimmed V and J ends, which lost 0 bases and 2 bases, there was a span of 10 bases. The CDR3 runs to 15 residues. The CDR3 here is CASSPPGTKNTEAFF. CDR3 nucleotide sequence: TGTGCCAGCTCACCACCGGGGACAAAAAACACTGAAGCTTTCTTT.

The chain has TRBV11-2 and TRBJ1-4; no firm D call. Trimming took off 2 bases at V and 5 bases at J, with 6 bases between the two ends. This CDR3 region has 13 residues. CDR1 is SGHAT and CDR2 is FQNNGV in the germline V gene. The CDR3 protein is CASSLFMNEKLFF. The CDR3 DNA reads TGTGCCAGCAGCTTATTTATGAATGAAAAACTGTTTTTT.

The CDR3 reads CASSLKGRAREQYF. CDR3 nucleotides: TGTGCCAGCAGCTTAAAAGGCAGGGCTCGCGAGCAGTACTTC. The V gene is TRBV7-2, the J gene TRBJ2-7; D perhaps matches TRBD1 (5 bases). V lost 2 bases and J 6 bases, leaving 14 bases between the germline ends. The germline CDR1 and CDR2 sequences are SGHTA and FQGNSA. CDR3 length equals 14 residues. Drawing the rest from reference TRBV7-2 and TRBJ2-7, the complete variable domain is GAGVSQSPSNKVTEKGKDVELRCDPISGHTALYWYRQSLGQGLEFLIYFQGNSAPDKSGLPSDRFSAERTGGSVSTLTIQRTQQEDSAVYLCASSLKGRAREQYFGPGTRLTVT.

The table lists this clone with a count of one. The rearrangement joins TRBV5-1 to TRBJ2-1, with D hard to call. The CDR3 loop spans 15 amino acids. Germline V CDR1 and CDR2: SGHRS, YFSETQ. V shed 4 bases and J shed 2 bases, with 13 bases lying between them. CDR3 DNA: TGCGCCAGCAGCCCCTCCCTAAGTCCCTACAATGAGCAGTTCTTC. This translates into CASSPSLSPYNEQFF.

The chain recombines TRBV6-2 or TRBV6-3 with TRBJ2-7; D unresolved. The CDR3 runs 13 residues. The V end lost 2 bases, the J end lost 3 bases, and 8 bases lay between the germline ends. CDR1 is MNHEY, CDR2 SVGEGT, per germline. This CDR3 is CASSYLLGYEQYF. The CDR3 coding sequence is TGTGCCAGCAGTTACCTACTTGGCTACGAGCAGTACTTC.

The chain has TRBV7-2 and TRBJ2-3; 11 nucleotides line up with TRBD2. Germline CDR1 SGHTA, CDR2 FQGNSA. The CDR3 sequence is 14 residues long. With V trimmed by 1 base and J by 13 bases, 7 bases remained unmatched. CDR3 amino acids: CASSLGQLAGVKYF. In DNA, the CDR3 is TGTGCCAGCAGCTTAGGACAACTAGCGGGAGTCAAGTATTTT.

The J gene is TRBJ2-3, the V gene TRBV4-3; TRBD2 might be the D (5 bases). V dropped 0 bases and J dropped 2 bases, with 12 bases sitting between them. The CDR3 totals 16 residues. Germline V gene data show CDR1 as LGHNA and CDR2 as YSLEER. DNA of the CDR3: TGCGCCAGCAGCCAAGATCCCGGACTCAACACAGATACGCAGTATTTT. Its translation is CASSQDPGLNTDTQYF.